Below, one TCR beta chain is given with its context. Germline assignment: CDR1 LGHNT and CDR2 FRNRAP. The CDR3 runs 22 residues. The V segment lost 0 bases and the J segment 0 bases; nucleotides outside the gene matches: 14. This record belongs to a study of blood T cell repertoires in COVID-19. Across the whole study: Both acute and convalescent COVID-19 samples were obtained from the United States, Italy and Spain.

Recruits, aged roughly 18 to 89 years, lived in 24 US areas. Participants reported their clinical history, and cohort assignment relied on those reports. Authors' analysis steps: For nucleated cells, counts were estimated from reference gene primer amplification. The assay was immunoSEQ multiplex PCR, and TCRdb's table has in-frame clones only and misses some. V and J calls and clone size come straight from that table; D and trimming were deduced from the DNA. The table has 200,000 to 300,000 clones, 89% seen once. This TCR was recovered from a woman aged 25-40 years with acute COVID-19. V is TRBV12-5 and J is TRBJ2-1; 13 positions match TRBD2. Sequenced: PBMCs or T cells enriched from blood (not recorded which). CDR3 sequence reads: CASGLVPLPGLAGPSSYNEQFF. CDR3 sequence (DNA): TGTGCTAGTGGTTTGGTCCCCTTACCGGGACTAGCGGGGCCTAGCTCCTACAATGAGCAGTTCTTC.